This T cell receptor (beta chain) is from a study of long-term antiretroviral therapy in people with HIV. Background on the study: It was about a decade after the earliest samples that the 2015 immediate-ART recommendation appeared. Overall study findings and caveats: Clones that had undergone expansion before ART prevailed in the repertoire throughout all time points. Even long-term ART left TRB diversity below transplant donor controls, despite gains.

V shed 2 bases and J shed 3 bases, with 10 bases lying between them. From germline, CDR1 is SGHVS and CDR2 FQNEAQ. The CDR3 is 14 amino acids. Researchers report immunoSEQ v3.0 was run at survey level. Generated by immunoSEQ multiplex PCR, the TCRdb table keeps only in-frame clones and is missing some. The sample yields 30,000 to 40,000 clones, about 80% seen once. On this clone itself: The antigen remains unidentified.

Donors needed at least one pre-ART PBMC sample plus at least two post-ART samples. This sequence joins TRBV7-8 and TRBJ1-2, with a possible D match to TRBD1 (5 bases). This clonotype was sampled from a woman between 50 and 59 years old with HIV. The sequenced sample was unsorted PBMCs, obtained 2 years after starting antiretroviral therapy. The CDR3: CASSLYGADYGYTF. DNA for the CDR3: TGTGCCAGCAGCTTATACGGGGCTGACTATGGCTACACCTTC. The complete variable domain, with remaining parts taken from reference TRBV7-8 and TRBJ1-2, reads GAGVSQSPRYKVAKRGQDVALRCDPISGHVSLFWYQQALGQGPEFLTYFQNEAQLDKSGLPSDRFFAERPEGSVSTLKIQRTQQEDSAVYLCASSLYGADYGYTFGSGTRLTVV.